These T cell receptor beta chains were read from a single sample in a study of OX40 agonist ivuxolimab in advanced cancers. TCRdb's copy holds only in-frame clones and misses some; the assay was immunoSEQ multiplex PCR. The sample yields about 60,000 clones, under 85% seen once. The material sequenced was CD4+ or CD8+ T cells sorted from blood, taken in a trial of the OX40 agonist ivuxolimab. Source of these receptors: an adult with an advanced solid tumor such as melanoma, head and neck, liver or kidney cancer. CDR3s include the opening cysteine and the closing phenylalanine or tryptophan. D genes are given only for firm matches. Size is omitted from some rows. Given values are once, few, many or a class for expanded clones.

v_call: TRBV6-5
clone_size: once
d_call: .
j_call: TRBJ1-5
cdr3_aa: CASSTTINQPQHF
cdr3_nt: TGTGCCAGCAGTACCACTATCAATCAGCCCCAGCATTTT

v_call: TRBV28
clone_size: .
d_call: .
j_call: TRBJ1-4
cdr3_aa: CASSLSYGGVGEKLFF
cdr3_nt: TGTGCCAGCAGTTTATCATATGGGGGAGTAGGAGAAAAACTGTTTTTT

v_call: TRBV5-1
clone_size: .
d_call: TRBD1
j_call: TRBJ1-4
cdr3_aa: CASSIAAGGTNEKLFF
cdr3_nt: TGCGCCAGCAGCATCGCGGCAGGGGGAACTAATGAAAAACTGTTTTTT

v_call: TRBV29-1
clone_size: .
d_call: TRBD2
j_call: TRBJ2-1
cdr3_aa: CSVWGGSMSHEQFF
cdr3_nt: TGCAGCGTTTGGGGCGGGAGTATGTCCCATGAGCAGTTCTTC

v_call: TRBV5-5
clone_size: .
d_call: .
j_call: TRBJ2-7
cdr3_aa: CASSLFSGPYEQYF
cdr3_nt: TGTGCCAGCAGCTTGTTTTCGGGACCCTACGAGCAGTACTTC

v_call: TRBV6-1
clone_size: .
d_call: TRBD1
j_call: TRBJ2-7
cdr3_aa: CASSEAGSGGSYEQYF
cdr3_nt: TGTGCCAGCAGTGAAGCCGGCTCAGGGGGATCCTACGAGCAGTACTTC

v_call: TRBV7-9
clone_size: .
d_call: .
j_call: TRBJ2-5
cdr3_aa: CASSLEWLGETQYF
cdr3_nt: TGTGCCAGCAGCTTAGAGTGGCTTGGGGAGACCCAGTACTTC

v_call: TRBV28
clone_size: .
d_call: .
j_call: TRBJ1-5
cdr3_aa: CASSPSIGNQPQHF
cdr3_nt: TGTGCCAGCTCGCCTTCCATTGGCAATCAGCCCCAGCATTTT

v_call: TRBV30
clone_size: few
d_call: .
j_call: TRBJ2-7
cdr3_aa: CAGLVNPGTYEQYF
cdr3_nt: TGTGCCGGCCTCGTTAATCCAGGGACCTACGAGCAGTACTTC

v_call: TRBV29-1
clone_size: .
d_call: .
j_call: TRBJ1-2
cdr3_aa: CSVEDALLGAYGYTF
cdr3_nt: TGCAGCGTTGAAGATGCACTGCTCGGCGCTTATGGCTACACCTTC

v_call: TRBV27
clone_size: .
d_call: TRBD1
j_call: TRBJ2-7
cdr3_aa: CASRRNGQAQIYEQYF
cdr3_nt: TGTGCCAGCAGGAGGAATGGACAGGCCCAAATCTACGAGCAGTACTTC

v_call: TRBV2
clone_size: .
d_call: .
j_call: TRBJ2-3
cdr3_aa: CASSEGGLNTDTQYF
cdr3_nt: TGTGCCAGCAGTGAAGGGGGCCTGAACACAGATACGCAGTATTTT

v_call: TRBV5-6
clone_size: .
d_call: .
j_call: TRBJ2-3
cdr3_aa: CASSLWRADYTDTQYF
cdr3_nt: TGTGCCAGCAGCTTGTGGCGAGCGGATTACACAGATACGCAGTATTTT

v_call: TRBV19
clone_size: .
d_call: TRBD1
j_call: TRBJ2-2
cdr3_aa: CASSIRGQSGELFF
cdr3_nt: TGTGCCAGTAGTATCAGGGGGCAAAGCGGGGAGCTGTTTTTT

v_call: TRBV19
clone_size: few
d_call: .
j_call: TRBJ2-3
cdr3_aa: CASSIGGSPSTDTQYF
cdr3_nt: TGTGCCAGTAGTATAGGTGGTAGCCCGAGCACAGATACGCAGTATTTT

v_call: TRBV6-1
clone_size: .
d_call: .
j_call: TRBJ2-3
cdr3_aa: CASSDAPPDTQYF
cdr3_nt: TGTGCCAGCAGTGACGCCCCCCCAGATACGCAGTATTTT